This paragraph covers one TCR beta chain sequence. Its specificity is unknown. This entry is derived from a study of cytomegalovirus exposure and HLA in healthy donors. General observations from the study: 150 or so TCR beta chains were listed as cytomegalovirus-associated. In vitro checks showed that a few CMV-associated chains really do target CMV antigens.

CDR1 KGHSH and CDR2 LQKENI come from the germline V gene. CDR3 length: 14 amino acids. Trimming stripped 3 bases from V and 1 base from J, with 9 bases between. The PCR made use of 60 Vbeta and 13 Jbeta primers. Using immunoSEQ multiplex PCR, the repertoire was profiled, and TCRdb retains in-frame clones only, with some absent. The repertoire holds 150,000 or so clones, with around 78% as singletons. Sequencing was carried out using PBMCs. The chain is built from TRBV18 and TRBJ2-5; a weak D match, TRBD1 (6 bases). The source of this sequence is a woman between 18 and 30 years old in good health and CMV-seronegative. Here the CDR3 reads CASSPTGFQETQYF. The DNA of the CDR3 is TGTGCCAGCTCACCGACAGGATTCCAAGAGACCCAGTACTTC.